A selection of T cell receptor beta chains follows, all from one sample in a study of T cell repertoires in cytomegalovirus infection. In TCRdb, the reads were re-called with MiXCR into one record per CDR3 protein. The repertoire holds about half a million distinct CDR3 sequences, with approximately 42% as singletons. The antigens these receptors bind are not known. This material consisted of cultured PBMCs, taken from culture after CMV antigen stimulation. Receptors originate from a human donor in good health (CMV status not recorded). Some clones in this sample may be carry-over from other donors' samples. CDR3s include the opening cysteine and the closing phenylalanine or tryptophan. D genes are given only for firm matches. Where a row states a size, it is once, few, many or the class of an expanded clone; other rows omit it.

18,-,TRBD2,TRBJ2-3,TRBV6-1,CASRRSGGAGASTDTQYF,TGTGCCAGCAGGCGGAGCGGGGGCGCGGGGGCTAGCACAGACACGCAGTATTTT
13,-,-,TRBJ1-2,TRBV7-2,CASSLNSHGGYTF,TGTGCCAGCAGCTTAAACAGTCACGGGGGCTACACCTTC
14,-,-,TRBJ1-2,TRBV19,CASSIRGGGYGYTF,TGTGCCAGTAGTATACGAGGGGGTGGGTATGGCTACACCTTC
15,-,TRBD1,TRBJ1-2,TRBV6-1,CASSLRTGGGHGYTF,TGTGCCAGCAGTCTCAGGACAGGGGGAGGGCATGGCTACACCTTC
14,-,TRBD1,TRBJ1-2,TRBV7-2,CASSPQGQNYGYTF,TGTGCCAGCAGCCCCCAGGGACAGAACTATGGCTACACCTTC
14,few,-,TRBJ2-1,TRBV20-1,CSARDGLWANEQFF,TGCAGTGCTAGAGATGGACTGTGGGCCAATGAGCAGTTCTTC
16,-,TRBD1,TRBJ1-5,TRBV7-6,CASSLVGTGRVQPQHF,TGTGCCAGCAGCTTAGTTGGGACAGGAAGGGTTCAGCCCCAGCATTTT
16,few,-,TRBJ2-7,TRBV19,CASSPRGGFGYYEQYF,TGTGCCAGTAGTCCTCGGGGAGGCTTTGGGTACTACGAGCAGTACTTC
13,-,-,TRBJ1-2,TRBV12-3/TRBV12-4,CASSLKFNYGYTF,TGTGCCAGCAGTTTAAAGTTTAACTATGGCTACACCTTC
14,-,-,TRBJ1-6,TRBV7-9,CASSLGTARESLHF,TGTGCCAGCAGCTTAGGGACAGCCCGTGAGTCCCTCCACTTT
15,-,-,TRBJ1-5,TRBV19,CASSRGRESNQPRHF,TGTGCCAGTAGTAGAGGGAGAGAGAGCAATCAGCCCCGGCATTTT
15,-,-,TRBJ1-2,TRBV12-5,CASGPPQGFPYGYTF,TGTGCTAGTGGACCCCCTCAGGGATTTCCCTATGGCTACACCTTC
15,few,-,TRBJ2-6,TRBV28,CASHPRVGGANVLTF,TGTGCCAGCCACCCGAGGGTCGGTGGGGCCAACGTCCTGACTTTC
15,once,TRBD2,TRBJ2-3,TRBV11-3,CASSLGLAGSNTQYF,TGTGCCAGCAGCTTAGGGCTAGCGGGCAGCAATACGCAGTATTTT
14,-,-,TRBJ2-3,TRBV6-1,CASAPGHRTDTQYF,TGTGCCAGCGCCCCGGGACACCGCACAGATACGCAGTATTTT
13,-,-,TRBJ1-2,TRBV12-3/TRBV12-4,CASSLALVSGYTF,TGTGCCAGCAGTTTAGCGCTGGTGAGTGGCTACACCTTC
14,few,-,TRBJ1-1,TRBV7-8,CASSFTNWDTEAFF,TGTGCCAGCAGCTTCACCAATTGGGACACTGAAGCTTTCTTT
15,once,-,TRBJ2-7,TRBV27,CASSPRLTYLYEQYF,TGTGCCAGCAGTCCCCGACTGACGTACCTCTACGAGCAGTACTTC
20,few,TRBD2,TRBJ2-3,TRBV12-3/TRBV12-4,CASSATPGTSGENSTDTQYF,TGTGCCAGCAGTGCCACGCCCGGGACTAGCGGGGAAAATAGCACAGATACGCAGTATTTT
14,-,-,TRBJ1-2,TRBV20-1,CRMEASVRNYGYTF,TGCAGAATGGAGGCTAGCGTACGGAACTATGGCTACACCTTC
18,-,TRBD2,TRBJ2-2,TRBV7-2,CASSTRLAAGGPAGELFF,TGTGCCAGCAGCACTAGACTAGCGGCGGGAGGGCCGGCCGGGGAGCTGTTTTTT
17,few,-,TRBJ1-5,TRBV7-6,CASSLKGAALVHQPQHF,TGTGCCAGCAGCTTAAAAGGGGCCGCGCTGGTCCATCAGCCCCAGCATTTT
17,-,TRBD1,TRBJ1-2,TRBV4-2,CASSQQPQQGGIYGYTF,TGTGCCAGCAGCCAACAACCTCAACAGGGGGGGATCTATGGCTACACCTTC
15,few,-,TRBJ1-6,TRBV7-2,CASSLEAGLNSPLHF,TGTGCCAGCAGCTTAGAGGCAGGGTTAAATTCACCCCTCCACTTT
15,-,-,TRBJ1-1,TRBV6-5,CATHTGKLMNTEAFF,TGTGCCACCCATACGGGGAAACTTATGAACACTGAAGCTTTCTTT
17,-,TRBD2,TRBJ2-1,TRBV7-2,CASSLGTSGRSYNEQFF,TGTGCCAGCAGCTTAGGGACTAGCGGGAGGTCCTACAATGAGCAGTTCTTC
15,-,-,TRBJ1-4,TRBV6-1,CASSVLRAEEEKLFF,TGTGCCAGCAGTGTATTAAGGGCTGAGGAAGAAAAACTGTTTTTT
15,-,-,TRBJ1-3,TRBV7-9,CASSPGGGTGNTIYF,TGTGCCAGCAGCCCGGGGGGGGGGACTGGAAACACCATATATTTT
19,-,-,TRBJ2-1,TRBV6-2/TRBV6-3,CASSYSGAGLQVPYNEQFF,TGTGCCAGCAGTTACTCGGGTGCAGGTCTCCAGGTCCCGTACAATGAGCAGTTCTTC
13,-,-,TRBJ2-7,TRBV6-6,CASSPRPWYEQYF,TGTGCCAGCAGCCCCCGACCGTGGTACGAGCAGTACTTC
11,few,-,TRBJ2-5,TRBV6-2/TRBV6-3,CASSTAETQYF,TGTGCCAGCAGTACAGCGGAGACCCAGTACTTC
14,-,-,TRBJ2-1,TRBV27,CASSSWRVNNEQFF,TGTGCCAGCAGTTCATGGCGGGTAAACAATGAGCAGTTCTTC
13,-,-,TRBJ1-1,TRBV7-2,CASSPTVDTEAFF,TGTGCCAGCAGCCCCACGGTGGACACTGAAGCTTTCTTT
15,-,TRBD2,TRBJ2-5,TRBV7-8,CASSLRLAGQETQYF,TGTGCCAGCAGCTTACGTCTAGCGGGACAAGAGACCCAGTACTTC
13,few,TRBD2,TRBJ2-7,TRBV7-8,CASNPGLRDEQYF,TGTGCCAGCAACCCGGGACTAAGGGACGAGCAGTACTTC
13,-,-,TRBJ1-5,TRBV6-1,CASSSSRVQPQHF,TGTGCCAGCAGTTCCTCCAGGGTTCAGCCCCAGCATTTT
17,few,-,TRBJ2-1,TRBV7-6,CASSRLGGTDHYNEQFF,TGTGCCAGCAGCCGCCTCGGCGGGACCGATCACTACAATGAGCAGTTCTTC
13,once,-,TRBJ1-3,TRBV12-3/TRBV12-4,CASPPAAGNTIYF,TGTGCCAGCCCACCGGCCGCTGGAAACACCATATATTTT
14,-,TRBD2,TRBJ2-5,TRBV5-6,CASSWRGGEETQYF,TGTGCCAGCAGCTGGCGGGGGGGAGAAGAGACCCAGTACTTC
15,once,TRBD1,TRBJ1-1,TRBV5-1,CASSRGGDRVAEAFF,TGCGCCAGCTCGCGGGGCGGGGACAGGGTCGCTGAAGCTTTCTTT
16,-,TRBD2,TRBJ2-2,TRBV6-1,CASKPLAGGPTGELFF,TGTGCCAGCAAACCGTTAGCGGGAGGGCCGACCGGGGAGCTGTTTTTT
19,-,TRBD2,TRBJ2-3,TRBV5-1,CASSETLAGVGTSTDTQYF,TGCGCCAGCAGCGAGACTCTAGCGGGAGTCGGTACTAGCACAGATACGCAGTATTTT
16,few,TRBD1,TRBJ1-1,TRBV19,CASRPGQGARGTEAFF,TGTGCCAGTCGGCCGGGGCAGGGGGCGCGGGGCACTGAAGCTTTCTTT
14,-,TRBD1,TRBJ2-5,TRBV20-1,CSARDRGRLETQYF,TGCAGTGCTAGGGACAGGGGGCGATTGGAGACCCAGTACTTC
17,-,TRBD1,TRBJ2-1,TRBV12-3/TRBV12-4,CASSLYKGTGGSNEQFF,TGTGCCAGCAGTTTATACAAAGGGACAGGGGGGAGCAATGAGCAGTTCTTC
16,-,TRBD2,TRBJ2-3,TRBV7-2,CASSLRASGMTDTQYF,TGTGCCAGCAGCTTAAGAGCTAGCGGGATGACAGATACGCAGTATTTT
14,-,TRBD1,TRBJ2-7,TRBV28,CASSDRASSYEQYF,TGTGCCAGCAGTGACAGGGCGAGCTCCTACGAGCAGTACTTC
14,-,-,TRBJ2-7,TRBV10-2,CASRELRVSYEQYF,TGCGCCAGCAGGGAGCTCAGGGTGTCCTACGAGCAGTACTTC
15,-,-,TRBJ1-2,TRBV7-2,CASSVRGGINYGYTF,TGTGCCAGCAGCGTAAGGGGGGGAATAAACTATGGCTACACCTTC
13,-,-,TRBJ1-1,TRBV19,CASSVQDYTEAFF,TGTGCCAGTAGCGTCCAGGATTACACTGAAGCTTTCTTT
14,-,TRBD1,TRBJ2-7,TRBV6-2/TRBV6-3,CASSYGGQGYEQYF,TGTGCCAGCAGTTACGGGGGACAGGGCTACGAGCAGTACTTC
12,once,-,TRBJ1-2,TRBV10-3,CAISESLYGYTF,TGTGCCATCAGTGAATCACTCTATGGCTACACCTTC
16,-,-,TRBJ2-3,TRBV11-2,CASSRGADMGADTQYF,TGTGCCAGCAGCCGAGGAGCGGACATGGGGGCAGATACGCAGTATTTT
18,-,-,TRBJ2-1,TRBV7-6,CASSAPPKDKSSYNEQFF,TGTGCCAGCAGCGCGCCGCCGAAGGACAAAAGCTCCTACAATGAGCAGTTCTTC
15,many,TRBD1,TRBJ2-3,TRBV7-2,CASSPGTVFTDTQYF,TGTGCCAGCAGCCCCGGGACAGTATTCACAGATACGCAGTATTTT
15,-,-,TRBJ2-7,TRBV11-2,CASSLWGGGAYEQYF,TGTGCCAGCAGCTTATGGGGGGGGGGGGCTTACGAGCAGTACTTC
15,-,-,TRBJ2-1,TRBV5-6,CASSLSWDGVEEQFF,TGTGCCAGCAGCTTGTCGTGGGATGGGGTAGAGGAGCAGTTCTTC
14,few,TRBD2,TRBJ2-4,TRBV5-6,CASSATSGKNIQYF,TGTGCCAGCAGCGCCACTAGCGGCAAAAACATTCAGTACTTC